This T cell receptor (beta chain) came from a study of cytomegalovirus exposure and HLA in healthy donors. In the PCR, 60 Vbeta and 13 Jbeta primers were used. Some clones are missing from TCRdb's copy, which holds only in-frame ones; the method was immunoSEQ multiplex PCR. Of roughly 150,000 clones listed, approximately 79% are singletons. Worth noting for this clone: Its antigen is not known.

The study's findings and limits: Sequencing probably produced one cluster of sequence variants that were highly shared.

Despite likely unrecorded immune exposures, the donors were nominally healthy at the time of sampling. The sequence was collected from a male donor in good health and CMV-seronegative. Sequenced material: PBMCs.

This CDR3 reads CSALRGETQYF. The DNA for the CDR3 is TGCAGTGCTCTGCGGGGGGAGACCCAGTACTTC. This chain joins TRBV20-1 and TRBJ2-5; 7 bases map to TRBD2. Germline assignment: CDR1 DFQATT and CDR2 SNEGSKA (reference sequence). Trimming cost V 5 bases and J 5 bases; bases outside gene matches: 2. This CDR3 region has 11 residues.